Shown below are 15 T cell receptor beta chains from a single sample sequenced in a study of blood T cell repertoires in COVID-19. TCRdb's table, derived via immunoSEQ multiplex PCR, lists solely in-frame clones and lacks some. The sample shows 200,000 to 300,000 clones, approximately 89% of them seen only once. The sequencing sample was made of PBMCs or T cells enriched from blood (not recorded which). The source of these receptors is a woman in her forties with acute COVID-19.

The J gene is TRBJ2-3, the V gene TRBV5-1, with 8 nucleotides matching TRBD2. Germline assignment: CDR1 SGHRS and CDR2 YFSETQ. After removal of 5 bases from V and 2 bases from J, the junction contained 13 bases not matched to a gene. This CDR3 region has 17 residues. CDR3: CASRRGVQRGSTDTQYF. CDR3 coding DNA: TGCGCCAGCAGGCGGGGGGTGCAGCGGGGCTCCACAGATACGCAGTATTTT.

This chain uses TRBV29-1 with TRBJ2-7; tentative D call: TRBD2 (8 bases). There are 12 residues in the CDR3. Germline V gene data show CDR1 as SQVTM and CDR2 as ANQGSEA. Trimming stripped 7 bases from V and 6 bases from J, with 16 bases between. Written as DNA, the CDR3 is TGCAGCGGAACAGGGGCGGGGGGCGAGCAGTACTTC. It encodes CSGTGAGGEQYF.

The chain combines TRBV2 with TRBJ1-6; TRBD1 aligns across 7 bases. The CDR3 length is 15 residues. Germline CDR1 SNHLY, CDR2 FYNNEI. Trimming took 6 bases from V and 7 from J; bases not matched to a gene: 9. CDR3 sequence: CASRGTTGRNSPLHF. CDR3 nucleotides: TGTGCCAGCAGGGGGACGACAGGGAGAAATTCACCCCTCCACTTT.

The J gene is TRBJ2-1, the V gene TRBV7-9; D might be TRBD2 (5 bases). Between the trimmed V and J ends, which lost 8 bases and 0 bases, there was a span of 5 bases. CDR1 SEHNR and CDR2 FQNEAQ come from the germline V gene (reference sequence). This CDR3 has 12 amino acids. The CDR3 here is CASGSSYNEQFF. For the CDR3, the DNA is TGTGCCAGCGGGAGCTCCTACAATGAGCAGTTCTTC.

CDR3 DNA sequence: TGTGCCAGCAGTTTAGGGCGACTAGCGGGACTGAGCACAGATACGCAGTATTTT. It encodes CASSLGRLAGLSTDTQYF. The genes are TRBV27 and TRBJ2-3, with 11 bases that match TRBD2. This CDR3 has 18 amino acids. Unmatched junction bases numbered 7, after V lost 2 bases and J lost 0 bases. Germline loops: CDR1 MNHEY, CDR2 SMNVEV (reference sequence).

This chain uses TRBV19 with TRBJ1-5; 9 bases are shared with TRBD1. The CDR3 extends over 16 amino acids. CDR1 and CDR2 from the germline V gene are LNHDA and SQIVND (reference sequence). Losses at the gene ends were 3 bases for V and 2 bases for J; bases not matched to a gene: 5. This CDR3 reads CASSMDRGQGNQPQHF. CDR3 bases: TGTGCCAGTAGTATGGACAGGGGTCAGGGCAATCAGCCCCAGCATTTT.

The CDR3 spells CASSDSSGNTIYF. CDR3 bases: TGTGCCAGCAGTGACAGCTCTGGAAACACCATATATTTT. V gene TRBV2 combines with J gene TRBJ1-3; no clear D gene. Germline assignment: CDR1 SNHLY and CDR2 FYNNEI. Trimming removed 3 bases at V and 0 bases at J, with 3 bases between. This CDR3 region has 13 residues.

The chain has TRBV6-4 and TRBJ2-1; 12 bases map to TRBD2. Trimming cost V 0 bases and J 7 bases; bases outside gene matches: 7. The germline gives CDR1 MRHNA, CDR2 SNTAGT. The CDR3 runs to 17 residues. This CDR3 is CASSDSGLAGGPNEQFF. CDR3 in DNA: TGTGCCAGCAGTGACTCTGGCCTAGCGGGAGGGCCTAATGAGCAGTTCTTC.

V gene TRBV5-1 combines with J gene TRBJ1-2; no clear D gene. This CDR3 comprises 13 residues. Per the germline V gene, CDR1 is SGHRS and CDR2 is YFSETQ. The V end lost 4 bases, the J end lost 10 bases, and 17 bases lay between the germline ends. The CDR3: CASSPGDGGDYTF. The CDR3 coding sequence is TGCGCCAGCAGCCCGGGTGACGGTGGAGACTACACCTTC.

The chain has TRBV11-3 and TRBJ2-2; no clear D. The CDR3 covers 12 residues. Germline CDR1 is SGHNT and CDR2 is YENEEA. V lost 5 bases and J lost 6, with 7 bases in between. In DNA, the CDR3 is TGTGCCAGCAGCCTTATCCCCGGGGAGCTGTTTTTT. It encodes CASSLIPGELFF.

V usage is TRBV29-1 and J usage is TRBJ2-1; TRBD1 might be the D (6 bases). The germline V gene has CDR1 SQVTM and CDR2 ANQGSEA. V was clipped by 5 bases and J by 0 bases, with 11 bases between them. The CDR3 contains 14 residues. The CDR3 loop is CSVLGTFSYNEQFF. The CDR3 DNA reads as TGCAGCGTTCTCGGGACATTCTCCTACAATGAGCAGTTCTTC.

The rearrangement joins TRBV7-2 to TRBJ2-3, with 14 nucleotides matching TRBD2. This CDR3 spans 16 amino acids. Germline CDR1 SGHTA, CDR2 FQGNSA. Trimming cost V 5 bases and J 5 bases; bases outside gene matches: 6. In nucleotides, the CDR3 is TGTGCCAGCAGCCCGCGACTAGCGGGAGGGGTAGATACGCAGTATTTT. The encoded protein is CASSPRLAGGVDTQYF.

This chain links TRBV13 with TRBJ2-7; perhaps TRBD1 as D (5 bases). The CDR3 runs 13 residues. V gave up 0 bases and J gave up 5 bases, with 8 bases separating them. The V gene's germline CDR1 is PRHDT and CDR2 FYEKMQ (reference sequence). CDR3 residues: CASSLGTAHEQYV. CDR3 in DNA: TGTGCCAGCAGCTTAGGGACAGCCCACGAGCAGTACGTC.

The V gene is TRBV30, the J gene TRBJ1-5; D ambiguous. CDR1 GTSNPN and CDR2 SVGIG come from the germline V gene (reference sequence). The CDR3 extends over 12 amino acids. V was pared by 1 base and J by 5 bases, with 6 bases between. DNA for the CDR3: TGTGCCTGGAGTGATTCGGATCAGCCCCAGCATTTT. Its translation: CAWSDSDQPQHF.

The CDR3 region is CASSPPGDTQYF. The CDR3 bases are TGTGCCAGCAGCCCACCCGGGGATACGCAGTATTTT. The chain carries TRBV11-3 and TRBJ2-3; D remains ambiguous. V was cut by 5 bases and J by 6 bases, with 9 bases left in between. Looked up from germline, CDR1 is SGHNT and CDR2 is YENEEA. This CDR3 has 12 residues.